This T cell receptor (beta chain) was captured in a study of cytotoxic CD8 clonotypes in ibrutinib-treated CLL. Study-level results: Clonality, elevated at ibrutinib response, dropped back toward baseline at progression. A difference in sampling times existed between sustained-remission and progressing patients. Rare overall, public clonotypes shrank or held steady under therapy.

Repertoires were generated with immunoSEQ multiplex PCR, while TCRdb's copy carries only in-frame clones and drops some. This sample has 50,000 to 65,000 clones, with about three quarters found just once. Germline V gene sequence: CDR1 SNHLY, CDR2 FYNNEI. The V gene lost 1 base and the J gene lost 4 bases, with 10 bases spanning the gap. The CDR3 length is 14 residues. Points on this clone: Its specificity is not known.

This TCR came from a human donor with chronic lymphocytic leukemia. The material was PBMCs, obtained after 12 months of ibrutinib treatment. The chain uses TRBV2 and TRBJ2-5; no clear D. CDR3 in amino acids: CASSEEGYGETQYF. CDR3 coding DNA: TGTGCCAGCAGTGAAGAAGGGTACGGAGAGACCCAGTACTTC. Variable domain in full (rest from reference TRBV2 and TRBJ2-5): EPEVTQTPSHQVTQMGQEVILRCVPISNHLYFYWYRQILGQKVEFLVSFYNNEISEKSEIFDDQFSVERPDGSNFTLKIRSTKLEDSAMYFCASSEEGYGETQYFGPGTRLLVL.